Reported below is one T cell receptor beta chain. This sample was taken from a study of blood T cell repertoires in COVID-19. Study overall: Samples representing acute and convalescent COVID-19 were sourced from the United States, Italy and Spain. Sources were T cells, B-cell-depleted T cells, or PBMCs; the material itself was cDNA or gDNA.

In the original processing: Estimation of nucleated cell counts relied on the amplification of reference gene primers. Sequencing was performed with immunoSEQ multiplex PCR; in TCRdb, only in-frame clones are kept and a portion is missing. The V and J calls and clone size were taken over from that table, and D and trimming were inferred from the DNA. The sample has some 74,000 clones, roughly 80% seen once. Trimming cost V 4 bases and J 4 bases, with 14 bases left between them. This CDR3 has 15 residues. Germline lookup yields CDR1 SNHLY and CDR2 FYNNEI. The sequence was collected from a man older than 75 with acute or convalescent COVID-19. The genes are TRBV2 and TRBJ1-5, with D perhaps TRBD1 (5 bases). The sequenced sample was peripheral blood. CDR3 in DNA: TGTGCCAGCAGTGTTGTCAGGGATAGAAATCAGCCCCAGCATTTT. This encodes CASSVVRDRNQPQHF.